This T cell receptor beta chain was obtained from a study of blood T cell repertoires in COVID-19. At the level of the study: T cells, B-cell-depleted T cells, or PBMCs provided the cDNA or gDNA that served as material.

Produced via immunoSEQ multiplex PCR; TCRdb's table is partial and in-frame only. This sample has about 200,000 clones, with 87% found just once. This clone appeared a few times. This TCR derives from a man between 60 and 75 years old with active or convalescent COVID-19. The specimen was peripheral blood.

For the CDR3, the DNA is TGTGCCAGCAGCAAAGACTACCTTATCGTAGAGACCCAGTACTTC. Translation gives CASSKDYLIVETQYF. The rearrangement uses TRBV21-1 and TRBJ2-5; the table's D gene call, TRBD2, was not cross checked with the DNA. TRBV21-1 is a pseudogene segment. This CDR3 is 15 amino acids long.